The TCR beta chain described here comes from a study of blood T cell repertoires in COVID-19. Study-level information: Sample material is recorded as cDNA or gDNA derived from T cells, B-cell-depleted T cells, or PBMCs.

All enrollees were about 18 to 89 years old and from about two dozen US areas. Categorization into cohorts depended on clinical history that participants reported. The CDR3 extends over 15 amino acids. After removal of 7 bases from V and 3 bases from J, the junction contained 10 bases not matched to a gene. Germline assignment: CDR1 KGHSH and CDR2 LQKENI. Measured with immunoSEQ multiplex PCR; TCRdb has only the in-frame clones, and not every one. The profile shows roughly 300,000 clones, under 90% of them singletons. This TCR was sampled from a woman aged 18-29 years who had recovered from COVID-19. Sequenced: PBMCs or T cells enriched from blood (not recorded which). This chain connects TRBV18 to TRBJ2-3; TRBD1 agrees at 7 bases. CDR3 protein: CASCSRQGRTDTQYF. CDR3 in DNA: TGTGCCAGCTGCTCTCGACAGGGTAGAACAGATACGCAGTATTTT.